This is a list of T cell receptor beta chains from one sample in a study of T-cell memory formation after mild COVID-19. Via MiXCR, TCRdb re-called the 5' RACE reads, giving one row per CDR3 protein. This repertoire shows some 210,000 distinct CDR3 sequences, about 27% found once; its top ten account for about 10%. The sequenced sample was PBMCs or a T cell subset sorted from them (not recorded which). All receptors come from an adult woman who had mild COVID-19 (a few samples of this study predate the infection). Cell type and time point are not known. CDR3s include the opening cysteine and the closing phenylalanine or tryptophan. Each record gives: clone size, CDR3 length, D gene, V gene, J gene, CDR3 DNA, CDR3 protein. D genes are given only for firm matches. Clone size is given for some rows only: seen once, a few or many times, or a class if the clone is expanded.

size: few; length: 15; D: TRBD2; V: TRBV5-1; J: TRBJ2-1; DNA: TGCGCCAGCAGCTTCCGGCGGGAGGCCGGGGGTGAGCAGTTCTTC; CDR3: CASSFRREAGGEQFF
size: few; length: 18; D: -; V: TRBV23-1; J: TRBJ2-1; DNA: TGCGCCAGCAGTCAATCCCCCCACGATAGGTGCTCCTACAATGAGCAGTTCTTC; CDR3: CASSQSPHDRCSYNEQFF
size: -; length: 13; D: -; V: TRBV3-1; J: TRBJ2-1; DNA: TGTGCCAGCAGCCTTTCAGGAGTTTATGAGCAGTTCTTC; CDR3: CASSLSGVYEQFF
size: -; length: 16; D: TRBD1; V: TRBV11-2; J: TRBJ2-5; DNA: TGTGCCAGCAGCTTAACTACCACTGGGGACAGGGCGACCCAGTACTTC; CDR3: CASSLTTTGDRATQYF
size: few; length: 16; D: TRBD1; V: TRBV12-3/TRBV12-4; J: TRBJ1-1; DNA: TGTGCCAGCAGTTTTTGGCCAGGGGGCAAGAACACTGAAGCTTTCTTT; CDR3: CASSFWPGGKNTEAFF
size: -; length: 11; D: -; V: TRBV30; J: TRBJ2-7; DNA: TGTGCCTGGAGTAACGAGGGGGAGCAGTACTTC; CDR3: CAWSNEGEQYF
size: few; length: 12; D: -; V: TRBV6-5; J: TRBJ1-2; DNA: TGTGCCAGCACCAAGGCAGGGTATGATCCCACCTTC; CDR3: CASTKAGYDPTF
size: few; length: 17; D: -; V: TRBV27; J: TRBJ2-4; DNA: TGTGCCAGCAGTTTCGCCTCTAATACTCGGACACGAAACATTCAGTACTTC; CDR3: CASSFASNTRTRNIQYF
size: -; length: 13; D: -; V: TRBV4-1; J: TRBJ2-7; DNA: TGCGCCAGCAGCCAAGTCGCCAGGTACGAGCAGTACTTC; CDR3: CASSQVARYEQYF
size: -; length: 13; D: -; V: TRBV6-6; J: TRBJ2-7; DNA: TGTGCCAGCAGTTACGGGGAATCCTACGAGCAGTACTTC; CDR3: CASSYGESYEQYF
size: few; length: 13; D: TRBD1; V: TRBV5-1; J: TRBJ1-2; DNA: TGCGCCAGCAGCTACTTCGGGACAGGGAACTACACCTTC; CDR3: CASSYFGTGNYTF
size: few; length: 18; D: -; V: TRBV6-5; J: TRBJ2-6; DNA: TGTGCCAGCAGGGAACCTCAGGGGAAAAGCTCTGGGGCCAACGTCCTGACTTTC; CDR3: CASREPQGKSSGANVLTF
size: few; length: 14; D: -; V: TRBV18; J: TRBJ2-7; DNA: TGTGCCAGCTCACCTTCGGTGGGCTCCTACGAGCAGTACTTC; CDR3: CASSPSVGSYEQYF
size: once; length: 13; D: -; V: TRBV6-2/TRBV6-3; J: TRBJ1-2; DNA: TGTGCCAGCACCCTTCAGGGGAACTATGGCTACACCTTC; CDR3: CASTLQGNYGYTF
size: -; length: 16; D: TRBD2; V: TRBV11-2; J: TRBJ2-3; DNA: TGTGCCAGCAGATTGTTAGCGGGAGGGAGCACAGATACGCAGTATTTT; CDR3: CASRLLAGGSTDTQYF
size: -; length: 18; D: -; V: TRBV7-8; J: TRBJ1-4; DNA: TGTGCCAGCAGCTCTCCCCCTGCAGAGGGTTTGAGGAATGAAAAACTGTTTTTT; CDR3: CASSSPPAEGLRNEKLFF
size: few; length: 15; D: -; V: TRBV24-1; J: TRBJ2-1; DNA: TGTGCCACCAGTGATTTAAGCCAACCAAGCAATGAGCAGTTCTTC; CDR3: CATSDLSQPSNEQFF
size: -; length: 15; D: -; V: TRBV6-2/TRBV6-3; J: TRBJ2-2; DNA: TGTGCCAGCAGGGCTCCTGCATATGGTACCGGGGAGCTGTTTTTT; CDR3: CASRAPAYGTGELFF
size: -; length: 15; D: TRBD1; V: TRBV11-3; J: TRBJ2-1; DNA: TGTGCCAGCAGCCAGGGGGTTGTAGACTACAATGAGCAGTTCTTC; CDR3: CASSQGVVDYNEQFF
size: -; length: 17; D: TRBD2; V: TRBV4-2; J: TRBJ2-1; DNA: TGTGCCAGCAGCGTAGGGAGCGGGAGTGGTTCCTACAATGAGCAGTTCTTC; CDR3: CASSVGSGSGSYNEQFF
size: -; length: 16; D: -; V: TRBV18; J: TRBJ2-5; DNA: TGTGCCAGCTCAGCCGCCGGGACGACATTGAAAGAGACCCAGTACTTC; CDR3: CASSAAGTTLKETQYF
size: -; length: 17; D: -; V: TRBV4-2; J: TRBJ2-1; DNA: TGTGCCAGCAGCCAAGGATCATCACAGCTAGCGTTAAATGAGCAGTTCTTC; CDR3: CASSQGSSQLALNEQFF
size: -; length: 14; D: -; V: TRBV5-4; J: TRBJ1-5; DNA: TGTGCCAGCAGCTCTCAGGGAAACAGGCAGCCCCAGCATTTT; CDR3: CASSSQGNRQPQHF
size: many; length: 14; D: -; V: TRBV29-1; J: TRBJ2-1; DNA: TGCAGCTCCCGCCAGGGGGGCCGGAACAATGAGCAGTTCTTC; CDR3: CSSRQGGRNNEQFF
size: few; length: 14; D: -; V: TRBV6-1; J: TRBJ2-5; DNA: TGTGCCAGCAGTGAAGGAAACGGCCAAGAGACCCAGTACTTC; CDR3: CASSEGNGQETQYF
size: few; length: 16; D: TRBD1; V: TRBV7-2; J: TRBJ2-2; DNA: TGTGCCAGCAGCCTCAAAGGGGGCCTAGCCCCCGGGGAGCTGTTTTTT; CDR3: CASSLKGGLAPGELFF
size: -; length: 14; D: -; V: TRBV6-5; J: TRBJ2-2; DNA: TGTGCCAGCAGTTCGTATCCGAACACCGGGGAGCTGTTTTTT; CDR3: CASSSYPNTGELFF
size: many; length: 16; D: TRBD2; V: TRBV7-6; J: TRBJ2-3; DNA: TGTGCCAGCAGCCCCCGACTAGCGGTCAGCGGAGATACGCAGTATTTT; CDR3: CASSPRLAVSGDTQYF
size: once; length: 15; D: TRBD1; V: TRBV11-2; J: TRBJ1-1; DNA: TGTGCCAGCATCTACATCTCGACAGGGTTCCCTGAAGCTTTCTTT; CDR3: CASIYISTGFPEAFF
size: -; length: 13; D: TRBD2; V: TRBV20-1; J: TRBJ2-2; DNA: TGCAGTGCTAGAGATAGCGGGGCCGGGGAGCTGTTTTTT; CDR3: CSARDSGAGELFF
size: many; length: 16; D: TRBD2; V: TRBV7-6; J: TRBJ2-3; DNA: TGTGCCAGCAGCCCGGGACTAGCGGGAGGGACAGATACGCAGTATTTT; CDR3: CASSPGLAGGTDTQYF
size: -; length: 14; D: TRBD1; V: TRBV29-1; J: TRBJ2-2; DNA: TGCAGCGTGATTCGACAGGGGAACACCGGGGAGCTGTTTTTT; CDR3: CSVIRQGNTGELFF
size: few; length: 17; D: -; V: TRBV9; J: TRBJ2-2; DNA: TGTGCCAGCAGCGTAGCGGCCGGGACACAAAACACCGGGGAGCTGTTTTTT; CDR3: CASSVAAGTQNTGELFF
size: few; length: 15; D: -; V: TRBV5-1; J: TRBJ1-1; DNA: TGCGCCAGCAGCTTGCGAGTTTCCCAAACGAGTGAAGCTTTCTTT; CDR3: CASSLRVSQTSEAFF
size: few; length: 14; D: -; V: TRBV5-1; J: TRBJ2-7; DNA: TGCGCCAGCAGCTTTAGTGGGGGCCTCGGCGAGCAGTACTTC; CDR3: CASSFSGGLGEQYF
size: -; length: 14; D: -; V: TRBV30; J: TRBJ1-2; DNA: TGTGCCTGGACAAGGGACACCGGAGGAGATGGCTACACCTTC; CDR3: CAWTRDTGGDGYTF
size: -; length: 14; D: -; V: TRBV6-2/TRBV6-3; J: TRBJ1-1; DNA: TGTGCCAGCAGCTTCGGAAGGGTAGACACTGAAGCTTTCTTT; CDR3: CASSFGRVDTEAFF
size: -; length: 13; D: -; V: TRBV12-3/TRBV12-4; J: TRBJ1-2; DNA: TGTGCCAGCAGTTTAGAGTCCCCCTATGGCTACACCTTC; CDR3: CASSLESPYGYTF
size: -; length: 17; D: TRBD2; V: TRBV7-9; J: TRBJ2-1; DNA: TGTGCCAGCAGCCCGCGGGGGCTAGCGGGAGTCTGGGATGAGCAGTTCTTC; CDR3: CASSPRGLAGVWDEQFF
size: few; length: 13; D: -; V: TRBV12-3/TRBV12-4; J: TRBJ2-5; DNA: TGTGCCAGCAGACCGGGCTATCAAGAGACCCAGTACTTC; CDR3: CASRPGYQETQYF
size: few; length: 13; D: -; V: TRBV7-8; J: TRBJ1-3; DNA: TGTGCCAGCAGCCAGAGCTCTGGAAACACCATATATTTT; CDR3: CASSQSSGNTIYF
size: -; length: 16; D: TRBD1; V: TRBV29-1; J: TRBJ1-4; DNA: TGCAGCGTTGAATCCTGGGACAGGGTCGGTAATGAAAAACTGTTTTTT; CDR3: CSVESWDRVGNEKLFF